The 26 T cell receptor beta chains presented below share a single source sample, sequenced in a study of T cells in Graves' hyperthyroidism and ophthalmopathy (dated by TCRdb to about 2019). Library creation used multiplex PCR. The listed sequencing device is Illumina HiSeq 2000. TCR beta CDR3 regions were amplified from RNA transcripts. A first-round RT-PCR of the TCR CDR3 used the HTBI primer set with the Qiagen OneStep RT-PCR kit. Starting from the raw public reads, TCRdb applied fastp trimming at Q25, assembled clones with MiXCR and retained in-frame beta chains. Each record represents a unique CDR3 protein, reported with the most common genes and DNA among its rows. In this sample the table shows approximately 95,000 distinct CDR3 sequences, 35% to 45% of which occur a single time. Jointly, the top ten make up about a tenth of the sample. Sequencing input: peripheral blood or thyroid tissue (not recorded which). The receptors shown here come from a woman in her 30s with Graves' hyperthyroidism.

This clonotype came up many times. The chain uses TRBV2 and TRBJ2-3; the D gene is possibly TRBD2 (6 bases). In germline, CDR1 is SNHLY, CDR2 FYNNEI. The CDR3 consists of 15 residues. V was shortened by 0 bases and J by 0 bases, with 7 bases between the two germline ends. In DNA, the CDR3 is TGTGCCAGCAGTGAAGCGGGGACTAGCACAGATACGCAGTATTTT. Its translation is CASSEAGTSTDTQYF. Variable domain in full (rest from reference TRBV2 and TRBJ2-3): EPEVTQTPSHQVTQMGQEVILRCVPISNHLYFYWYRQILGQKVEFLVSFYNNEISEKSEIFDDQFSVERPDGSNFTLKIRSTKLEDSAMYFCASSEAGTSTDTQYFGPGTRLTVL.

This clonotype was seen at least ten times. The V and J genes are TRBV7-9 and TRBJ2-7; D unresolved. Germline CDR1 SEHNR, CDR2 FQNEAQ (reference sequence). V lost 1 base and J 7 bases, leaving 11 bases between the germline ends. The length of the CDR3 is 13 residues. The CDR3 region is CASSLDLLGEQYF. CDR3 bases: TGTGCCAGCAGCTTAGACCTTTTGGGGGAGCAGTACTTC.

A word on this clonotype: The junction departs from germline at one end; a sequencing error may be responsible. This chain uses TRBV9 with TRBJ2-3; no definite D call. Germline CDR1 is SGDLS and CDR2 is YYNGEE. The length of the CDR3 is 12 residues. The CDR3, as DNA: TGTGTCAGCAGCTTCCGTGGAGATACGCAGTATTTT. This sequence encodes CVSSFRGDTQYF.

In this sample, this clonotype turned up many times. J is TRBJ1-5 and V is TRBV9; D is uncertain. The length of the CDR3 is 14 residues. V shed 0 bases and J shed 3 bases, with 7 bases lying between them. CDR1 is SGDLS and CDR2 is YYNGEE in the germline V gene. The CDR3 here is CASSVVPDNQPQHF. CDR3 nucleotides: TGTGCCAGCAGCGTAGTCCCAGACAATCAGCCCCAGCATTTT.

In this sample, this clonotype turned up many times. The rearrangement uses TRBV15 and TRBJ2-7; 7 nucleotides align to TRBD2. This CDR3 contains 13 residues. The V segment lost 5 bases and the J segment 8 bases; nucleotides outside the gene matches: 9. Germline CDR1 and CDR2: LNHNV and YYDKDF (reference sequence). The CDR3 sequence: CATSAPGLLKQYF. The CDR3 nucleotides read TGTGCCACCAGCGCACCGGGACTACTGAAGCAGTACTTC.

This clonotype was seen at least ten times. V and J are TRBV5-1 and TRBJ2-2; D uncertain. The germline CDR1 and CDR2 sequences are SGHRS and YFSETQ. Trimming took 3 bases from V and 7 from J, leaving 16 bases between them. The CDR3 is 15 amino acids. For the CDR3, the DNA is TGCGCCAGCAGCTCCCAGGCGGCCCCGGGCGGGGAGCTGTTTTTT. Residues: CASSSQAAPGGELFF. Supplemented by reference TRBV5-1 and TRBJ2-2, the full variable domain reads KAGVTQTPRYLIKTRGQQVTLSCSPISGHRSVSWYQQTPGQGLQFLFEYFSETQRNKGNFPGRFSGRQFSNSRSEMNVSTLELGDSALYLCASSSQAAPGGELFFGEGSRLTVL.

This clonotype was detected many times. The V call is TRBV2, the J call TRBJ1-2, with no clear D. The CDR3 is 12 amino acids. Germline assignment: CDR1 SNHLY and CDR2 FYNNEI. Trimming removed 8 bases from V and 4 bases from J, with 11 bases in between. The CDR3 region is CASGTTGYGYTF. The DNA for the CDR3 is TGTGCCAGCGGAACGACGGGCTATGGCTACACCTTC.

This clonotype was seen at least ten times. The chain recombines TRBV5-8 with TRBJ2-7; 7 nucleotides align to TRBD1. The CDR3 contains 16 residues. The germline CDR1 and CDR2 sequences are SGHTS and YDEGEE. J lost 2 bases, V lost 4 bases, and 12 bases had no gene match. The CDR3 coding sequence is TGTGCCAGCAGCCGAAATACAGGGGTAGGGACCTACGAGCAGTACTTC. This sequence encodes CASSRNTGVGTYEQYF.

This clonotype was counted ten times or more. As DNA, the CDR3 is TGTGCCAGTAAAGGGGTTCTCGAGCAGTACTTC. Translated: CASKGVLEQYF. The chain uses TRBV19 and TRBJ2-7; the D gene is possibly TRBD1 (5 bases). There are 11 residues in the CDR3. The germline V gene has CDR1 LNHDA and CDR2 SQIVND (reference sequence). The V end lost 7 bases, the J end lost 6 bases, and 10 bases lay between the germline ends.

This clonotype was seen many times. J is TRBJ1-2 and V is TRBV5-1; TRBD1 aligns across 10 bases. With 4 bases clipped from V and 5 bases from J, the junction kept 5 bases outside the gene matches. This CDR3 region has 14 residues. Germline CDR1 and CDR2: SGHRS and YFSETQ. The CDR3 DNA follows: TGCGCCAGCAGCCGGACAGGGGGTCGGTATGGCTACACCTTC. This translates into CASSRTGGRYGYTF.

This clonotype was observed at least ten times. The rearrangement joins TRBV10-3 to TRBJ2-3; the D gene could be TRBD1 or TRBD2 (7 bases each). Germline assignment: CDR1 ENHRY and CDR2 SYGVKD. The CDR3 totals 14 residues. V was trimmed by 6 bases and J by 5 bases, leaving 15 bases between them. The CDR3 is CAIRVTGEGDTQYF. The CDR3 nucleotides read TGTGCCATCAGGGTAACAGGGGAGGGAGATACGCAGTATTTT.

This clonotype came up many times. V usage is TRBV5-4 and J usage is TRBJ2-5; perhaps TRBD1 as D (6 bases). The germline gives CDR1 SGHNT, CDR2 YYREEE (reference sequence). The CDR3 is made up of 13 amino acids. DNA for the CDR3: TGTATATTTACAGGGCAAGCGGCAGAGACCCAGTACTTC. This encodes CIFTGQAAETQYF. The complete variable domain, with remaining parts taken from reference TRBV5-4 and TRBJ2-5, reads ETGVTQSPTHLIKTRGQQVTLRCSSQSGHNTVSWYQQALGQGPQFIFQYYREEENGRGNFPPRFSGLQFPNYSSELNVNALELDDSALYLCIFTGQAAETQYFGPGTRLLVL.

There are many counts of this clonotype. J is TRBJ1-2 and V is TRBV4-1; D perhaps matches TRBD1 (5 bases). This CDR3 has 12 amino acids. Trimming removed 4 bases at V and 8 bases at J, with 11 bases between. Looked up from germline, CDR1 is MGHRA and CDR2 is YSYEKL. The chain's CDR3 is CASSLGVFGYTF. The CDR3 DNA is TGCGCCAGCAGCCTGGGGGTTTTCGGCTACACCTTC.

Turning to this clonotype: This may come from a read error, since a much larger clone is one base off. The chain's CDR3 is CASNQGPFLGGQPQHF. The DNA for the CDR3 is TGTGCCAGCAATCAAGGGCCCTTCCTAGGGGGTCAGCCCCAGCATTTT. The chain joins TRBV6-1 to TRBJ1-5, with D perhaps matching TRBD1 (6 bases). This CDR3 comprises 16 residues. CDR1 is MNHNS and CDR2 is SASEGT in the germline V gene. Trimming took 7 bases from V and 6 from J, leaving 22 bases between them.

The sample holds many counts of this clonotype. The V and J genes are TRBV6-6 and TRBJ2-7; no clear D gene. Trimming removed 5 bases at V and 3 bases at J, with 11 bases between. Germline CDR1 MNHNY, CDR2 SVGAGI (reference sequence). CDR3 length equals 13 residues. The CDR3 reads CASSATTGYEQYF. The CDR3 nucleotides are TGTGCCAGCAGTGCCACAACGGGCTACGAGCAGTACTTC.

With respect to this clonotype: In this CDR3 the conserved last residue, phenylalanine or tryptophan, is missing, so a read error is likely. The rearrangement joins TRBV5-4 to TRBJ1-1; D not resolved. Germline-derived CDR1 and CDR2 are SGHNT and YYREEE (reference sequence). The CDR3 runs to 12 residues. CDR3 coding DNA: TGCGCCAGCAGCTTAGAGCTAGTTGAAGCTTTCCTT. Amino acids: CASSLELVEAFL.

This clonotype has only a few counts. The chain couples TRBV12-3 or TRBV12-4 to TRBJ1-2, with 7 bases lining up with TRBD1. CDR3 size: 14 residues. Germline trimming cut 5 bases from V and 4 bases from J; bases unmatched to any gene: 7. CDR3 protein: CASSITGAGYGYTF. Written as DNA, the CDR3 is TGTGCCAGCAGTATTACAGGGGCGGGCTATGGCTACACCTTC.

The J gene is TRBJ2-7, the V gene TRBV7-6, with D maybe TRBD1 (6 bases). V lost 1 base and J 0 bases, leaving 10 bases between the germline ends. Germline V gene lookup returns CDR1 SGHVS and CDR2 FNYEAQ. The CDR3 sequence is 15 residues long. CDR3 in amino acids: CASSLGPRGSYEQYF. Here the CDR3 DNA reads TGTGCCAGCAGCTTAGGACCCAGGGGCTCCTACGAGCAGTACTTC.

This clonotype appeared many times. This chain joins TRBV20-1 and TRBJ2-7; 13 positions agree with TRBD2. The germline CDR1 and CDR2 sequences are DFQATT and SNEGSKA (reference sequence). J gave up 4 bases and V 0 bases, and 3 bases lay outside the gene matches. This CDR3 region has 15 residues. CDR3 region: CSAREGTSGIYEQYF. CDR3 nucleotide sequence: TGCAGTGCTAGAGAGGGGACTAGCGGGATTTACGAGCAGTACTTC.

The chain has TRBV2 and TRBJ1-2; no clear D. This CDR3 region has 14 residues. Germline V gene data show CDR1 as SNHLY and CDR2 as FYNNEI. Trimming shortened V by 4 bases and J by 4 bases, and 13 bases separated the two germline ends. The CDR3 sequence is CASSVDTGSYGYTF. The CDR3 DNA follows: TGTGCCAGCAGTGTTGACACTGGAAGCTATGGCTACACCTTC.

This chain joins TRBV7-6 and TRBJ2-6; no definite D call. V was pared by 3 bases and J by 0 bases, with 9 bases between. The CDR3 loop spans 16 amino acids. Per the germline V gene, CDR1 is SGHVS and CDR2 is FNYEAQ. The CDR3 here is CASSFSAVSGANVLTF. CDR3 DNA sequence: TGTGCCAGCAGCTTCAGTGCGGTCTCTGGGGCCAACGTCCTGACTTTC.

CDR3 DNA: TGCAGTGCTAGAGGCGTAGGGGACGGGGTGGCGGAGACCCAGTACTTC. Translated: CSARGVGDGVAETQYF. V usage is TRBV20-1 and J usage is TRBJ2-5; the D call may be TRBD1 or TRBD2 (5 bases each). Germline CDR1 DFQATT, CDR2 SNEGSKA (reference sequence). Trimming removed 1 base from V and 5 bases from J, with 20 bases in between. CDR3 length: 16 residues.

This clonotype has at least ten counts. The chain carries TRBV9 and TRBJ2-7; 14 bases agree with TRBD2. The germline gives CDR1 SGDLS, CDR2 YYNGEE. This CDR3 contains 14 residues. V was clipped by 3 bases and J by 6 bases; unmatched bases: 2. The CDR3 DNA sequence: TGTGCCAGCAGCGCGGGACTAGCGGGAGTCGAGCAGTACTTC. Translation: CASSAGLAGVEQYF. The variable domain in full, with the rest retrieved from reference TRBV9 and TRBJ2-7, is DSGVTQTPKHLITATGQRVTLRCSPRSGDLSVYWYQQSLDQGLQFLIQYYNGEERAKGNILERFSAQQFPDLHSELNLSSLELGDSALYFCASSAGLAGVEQYFGPGTRLTVT.

In regard to this clonotype: This CDR3 is missing its conserved last phenylalanine or tryptophan, likely due to a read error. The DNA is omitted, as the CDR3 cannot be located on it reliably, and the CDR3 follows TCRdb's listing. This chain links TRBV10-2 with TRBJ2-6; TRBD1, as called in the table, went unchecked against the DNA. The V gene's germline CDR1 is WSHSY and CDR2 SAAADI. The CDR3 is 8 amino acids long, termini counted. The CDR3 sequence: CASSGTGL.

This chain connects TRBV12-3 or TRBV12-4 to TRBJ2-7, with 8 bases that match TRBD1. J was trimmed by 5 bases and V by 5 bases; bases with no gene match: 8. The CDR3 contains 14 residues. The CDR3 loop reads CASSPRTGLDEQYF. DNA of the CDR3: TGTGCCAGCAGTCCCCGGACAGGGTTGGACGAGCAGTACTTC.

This chain uses TRBV7-3 with TRBJ2-3; TRBD1 might be the D (6 bases). V was pared by 7 bases and J by 2 bases, with 13 bases between. Germline V lookup: CDR1 SGHTA, CDR2 FQGTGA. The CDR3 consists of 14 residues. The CDR3 loop reads CASTGDTFTDTQYF. CDR3 coding DNA: TGTGCCAGCACCGGGGACACATTCACAGATACGCAGTATTTT. Full variable domain (outside the CDR3, taken from reference TRBV7-3 and TRBJ2-3): GAGVSQTPSNKVTEKGKYVELRCDPISGHTALYWYRQSLGQGPEFLIYFQGTGAADDSGLPNDRFFAVRPEGSVSTLKIQRTERGDSAVYLCASTGDTFTDTQYFGPGTRLTVL.